This TCR beta chain was obtained from a study of blood T cell repertoires in COVID-19. The wider study: Italy, Spain and the United States were the sources of the convalescent and acute COVID-19 samples. PBMCs, B-cell-depleted T cells, or T cells were the source of the cDNA or gDNA that made up the material.

Original processing methods: Scientists estimated how many nucleated cells there were by amplifying reference gene primers. Here immunoSEQ multiplex PCR was the method, and the copy in TCRdb shows in-frame clones only, minus some. Clone size and the V and J calls come from that table; the DNA yielded D and trimming. The table has about 200,000 clones, about nine tenths seen once. Germline CDR1 and CDR2: KGHDR and SFDVKD. The CDR3 runs 16 residues. The V gene end was trimmed by 9 bases and the J gene end by 2 bases; junction bases not matched to a gene: 13. Input material: peripheral blood. The sequence was collected from a woman between 50 and 59 years old with acute or convalescent COVID-19. The genes are TRBV24-1 and TRBJ2-5; 8 nucleotides align to TRBD2. CDR3: CATSGGRTGVQETQYF. CDR3 nucleotide sequence: TGTGCCACCTCCGGCGGGAGGACGGGGGTTCAAGAGACCCAGTACTTC.